The sequence of this T cell receptor (beta chain) was determined in a study of T-cell reconstitution after alpha-beta-depleted transplantation in children. Preparation of the TCRbeta library used unique molecular identifiers. TCRdb called the PCR reads again in MiXCR, with one record for every CDR3 protein. The sample has 100,000 to 130,000 distinct CDR3 sequences; 5.5% to 6.5% are singletons. This clonotype has a handful of counts. Trimming took 4 bases from V and 7 from J, leaving 14 bases between them. This CDR3 region has 15 residues. Germline CDR1 and CDR2: MGHRA and YSYEKL. The sequence was obtained from a male patient aged 2 to 9 who had a stem cell transplant for acute lymphoblastic leukemia, so the T cells may come from the graft donor. Specimen: PBMCs, mostly from graft donor cells, collected 360 days after TCRalphabeta/CD19-depleted stem cell transplant. V usage is TRBV4-1 and J usage is TRBJ1-6; D remains ambiguous. This CDR3 reads CASSLPGALNSPLHF. For the CDR3, the DNA is TGCGCCAGCAGCCTCCCAGGAGCACTCAATTCACCCCTCCACTTT.